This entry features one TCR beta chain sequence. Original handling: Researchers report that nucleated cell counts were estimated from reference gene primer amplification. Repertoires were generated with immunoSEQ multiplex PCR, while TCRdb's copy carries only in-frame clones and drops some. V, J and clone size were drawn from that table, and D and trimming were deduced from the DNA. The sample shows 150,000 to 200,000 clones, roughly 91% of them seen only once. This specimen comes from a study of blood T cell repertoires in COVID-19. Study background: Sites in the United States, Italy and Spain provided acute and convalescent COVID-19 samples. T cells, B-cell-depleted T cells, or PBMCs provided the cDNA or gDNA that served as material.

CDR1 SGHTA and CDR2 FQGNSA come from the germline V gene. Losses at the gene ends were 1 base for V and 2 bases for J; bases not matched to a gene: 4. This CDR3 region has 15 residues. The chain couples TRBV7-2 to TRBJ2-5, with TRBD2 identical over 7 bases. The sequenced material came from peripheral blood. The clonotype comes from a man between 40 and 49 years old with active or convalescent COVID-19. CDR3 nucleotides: TGTGCCAGCAGCTTAGTAGCTAGCGGTCAAGAGACCCAGTACTTC. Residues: CASSLVASGQETQYF.